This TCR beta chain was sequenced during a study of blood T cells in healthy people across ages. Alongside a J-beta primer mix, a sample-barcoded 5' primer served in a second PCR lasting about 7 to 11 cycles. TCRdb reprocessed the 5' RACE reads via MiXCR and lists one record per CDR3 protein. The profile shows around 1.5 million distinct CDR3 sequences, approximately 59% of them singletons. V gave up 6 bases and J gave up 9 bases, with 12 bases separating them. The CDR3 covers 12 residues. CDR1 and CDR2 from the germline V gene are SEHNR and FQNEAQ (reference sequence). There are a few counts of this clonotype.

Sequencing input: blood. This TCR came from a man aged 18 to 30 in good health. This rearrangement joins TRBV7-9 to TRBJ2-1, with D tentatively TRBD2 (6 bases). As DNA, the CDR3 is TGTGCCAGCAGTCACGGGGGATTTGAGCAGTTCTTC. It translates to CASSHGGFEQFF. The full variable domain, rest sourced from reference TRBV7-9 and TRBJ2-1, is DTGVSQNPRHKITKRGQNVTFRCDPISEHNRLYWYRQTLGQGPEFLTYFQNEAQLEKSRLLSDRFSAERPKGSFSTLEIQRTEQGDSAMYLCASSHGGFEQFFGPGTRLTVL.